Sequencing of this T cell receptor beta chain was carried out in a study of CD8 T cells in ankylosing spondylitis. Study findings and constraints: Among TCR beta sequences, a motif of fewer than 10 highly homologous variants appeared characteristic of ankylosing spondylitis blood. Clones linked with disease were CD8+ and fairly uncommon in the peripheral blood. Clones tied to disease were said to be significantly enriched in matched ankylosing spondylitis synovial fluid.

Each TCR beta library was made by quantitative 5'-RACE that incorporated molecular barcodes. A single record per CDR3 protein comes from TCRdb applying MiXCR to the 5' RACE reads. The sample holds fewer than 450,000 distinct CDR3 sequences; approximately 17% are singletons and the top ten take around 0.92%. Turning to this clonotype: Its cognate antigen is unknown.

CDR1 is KGHSH and CDR2 is LQKENI in the germline V gene. V was cut by 5 bases and J by 6 bases, with 14 bases left in between. The CDR3 has 13 amino acids. Sequencing was done on a sample of blood, either unsorted or a sorted T cell fraction (not recorded which). The receptor was isolated from a male donor with ankylosing spondylitis. The rearrangement joins TRBV18 to TRBJ2-7, with TRBD2 as a possible D gene (6 bases). The CDR3 protein is CASSLRESFEQYF. For the CDR3, the DNA is TGTGCCAGCTCATTACGGGAGTCGTTCGAGCAGTACTTC.